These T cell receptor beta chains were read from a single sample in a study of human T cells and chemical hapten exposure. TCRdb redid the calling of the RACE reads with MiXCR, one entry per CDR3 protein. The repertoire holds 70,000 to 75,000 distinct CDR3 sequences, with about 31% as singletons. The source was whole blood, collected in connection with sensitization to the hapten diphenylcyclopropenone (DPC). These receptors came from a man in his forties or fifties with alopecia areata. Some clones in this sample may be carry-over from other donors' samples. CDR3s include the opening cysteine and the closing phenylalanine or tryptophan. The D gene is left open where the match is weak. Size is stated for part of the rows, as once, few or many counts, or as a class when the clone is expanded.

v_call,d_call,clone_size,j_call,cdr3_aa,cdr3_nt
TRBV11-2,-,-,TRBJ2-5,CASGLETQYF,TGTGCCAGCGGCCTTGAGACCCAGTACTTC
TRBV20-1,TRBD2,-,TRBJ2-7,CSARDVAGINEQYF,TGCAGTGCTAGAGATGTAGCGGGAATAAACGAGCAGTACTTC
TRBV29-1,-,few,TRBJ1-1,CSAEGYTEAFF,TGCAGCGCTGAGGGTTACACTGAAGCTTTCTTT
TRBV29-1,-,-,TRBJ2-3,CSVESTDTQYF,TGCAGCGTTGAGAGCACAGATACGCAGTATTTT
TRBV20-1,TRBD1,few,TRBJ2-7,CSAREGTGGFEQYF,TGCAGTGCTAGAGAGGGGACAGGGGGGTTCGAGCAGTACTTC
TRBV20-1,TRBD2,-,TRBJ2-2,CSARDPASGSSFAGELFF,TGCAGTGCTAGAGATCCCGCTAGCGGGAGTAGTTTCGCCGGGGAGCTGTTTTTT
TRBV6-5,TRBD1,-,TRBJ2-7,CASSRGQGVPYEQYF,TGTGCCAGCAGCCGGGGACAGGGGGTTCCCTACGAGCAGTACTTC
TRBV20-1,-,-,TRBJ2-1,CSARIWTPPANEQFF,TGCAGTGCTAGAATATGGACTCCGCCAGCCAATGAGCAGTTCTTC
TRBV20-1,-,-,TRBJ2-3,CSATAPSTDTQYF,TGCAGTGCTACCGCCCCGAGCACAGATACGCAGTATTTT
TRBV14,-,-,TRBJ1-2,CASSQDLQEFYGYTF,TGTGCCAGCAGCCAAGATCTACAGGAGTTCTATGGCTACACCTTC
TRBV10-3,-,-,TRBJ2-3,CAISEGQGWADTQYF,TGTGCCATCAGTGAGGGGCAGGGCTGGGCAGATACGCAGTATTTT